The sequence of this TCR beta chain was determined in a study of tumor-infiltrating lymphocytes in primary liver carcinoma. Overall study context: Productive TCRbeta reads per sample were roughly 3.5 to 7.13 million, not differing by tissue.

Whole-study results and caveats: Tumor region pairs shared more overlap than did tumor-adjacent and tumor-blood pairs.

The roughly 19-33 mg bulk tissue piece was not sorted before simultaneous RNA and DNA extraction. The study enrolled treatment-naive patients with chronic HBV infection. Samples were taken from five separate regions (per tumor). From 400 to 550 ng total RNA, TCR beta cDNA was generated with a primer in the constant region. Libraries covering TCR beta were generated through three nested multiplex PCR rounds (using a slightly modified ARM-PCR). The first two PCR rounds, around 10 cycles each, used TRBV1-TRBV30 forward primers and a C-beta reverse primer. TCRdb re-derived calls from the multiplex PCR reads in MiXCR, one entry per CDR3 protein. Here the sample spans approximately 110,000 distinct CDR3 sequences, 64% being singletons. The ends lost 5 bases at V and 6 bases at J; junction bases unmatched: 7. Germline-derived CDR1 and CDR2 are SGHVS and FQNEAQ. The CDR3 has 15 residues. This clonotype has ten or more counts. Its target is not known.

Sequencing was done on a sample of liver tumor tissue from sampling region 3. Documented subset: tumor region T3, left-lateral pole. The origin of this receptor is a woman in her fifties or sixties with primary liver carcinoma and hepatitis B virus infection. The chain combines TRBV7-8 with TRBJ2-1; 10 bases align to TRBD2. The CDR3 spells CASSPISGRVNEQFF. DNA for the CDR3: TGTGCCAGCAGCCCCATCAGCGGGAGGGTCAATGAGCAGTTCTTC.